These T cell receptor beta chains were read from a single sample in a study of neurological immune-mediated disorders. From the 5' RACE reads, TCRdb called clonotypes with MiXCR, one entry per CDR3 protein. The sample includes 39,000 or so distinct CDR3 sequences, 2.5% of them seen just once. Material: PBMCs. These receptors originate from a man in his thirties or forties with multiple sclerosis. The CDR3 runs from the conserved cysteine through the conserved F or W. D genes are given only for firm matches.

d_call: NA; j_call: TRBJ1-5; v_call: TRBV12-3/TRBV12-4; cdr3_aa: CASSTGLMGNQPQHF
d_call: NA; j_call: TRBJ2-7; v_call: TRBV5-1; cdr3_aa: CASSWGGAAYEQYF
d_call: NA; j_call: TRBJ2-7; v_call: TRBV5-6; cdr3_aa: CASSRGPSDEQYF
d_call: TRBD2; j_call: TRBJ2-2; v_call: TRBV12-3/TRBV12-4; cdr3_aa: CASTPHGLAGVNTGELFF
d_call: NA; j_call: TRBJ2-7; v_call: TRBV20-1; cdr3_aa: CSARVPGRSGYEQYF
d_call: TRBD1; j_call: TRBJ2-7; v_call: TRBV9; cdr3_aa: CASSGWDSDISEQYF
d_call: TRBD2; j_call: TRBJ2-1; v_call: TRBV25-1; cdr3_aa: CASSEVAASGRREQFF
d_call: NA; j_call: TRBJ1-4; v_call: TRBV7-9; cdr3_aa: CASSLGVSATNEKLFF
d_call: TRBD1; j_call: TRBJ2-7; v_call: TRBV2; cdr3_aa: CASWTPGQGAEQYF
d_call: TRBD2; j_call: TRBJ2-5; v_call: TRBV4-3; cdr3_aa: CASSLKREGWETQYF
d_call: NA; j_call: TRBJ2-5; v_call: TRBV7-2; cdr3_aa: CASSLAPSTLGTQYF
d_call: NA; j_call: TRBJ2-7; v_call: TRBV5-1; cdr3_aa: CASSFSGDRYEQYF
d_call: NA; j_call: TRBJ1-1; v_call: TRBV29-1; cdr3_aa: CSVSNSRKDTEAFF
d_call: TRBD2; j_call: TRBJ2-1; v_call: TRBV19; cdr3_aa: CASSLTSTYNEQFF
d_call: NA; j_call: TRBJ1-5; v_call: TRBV5-1; cdr3_aa: CASSLAPLGSGNQPQHF
d_call: NA; j_call: TRBJ2-7; v_call: TRBV28; cdr3_aa: CASSSLLQTYEQYF
d_call: NA; j_call: TRBJ1-1; v_call: TRBV5-1; cdr3_aa: CASSRTPLGGADTEAFF
d_call: TRBD2; j_call: TRBJ2-1; v_call: TRBV5-1; cdr3_aa: CASSLAQLAGGPYNEQFF